The 9 T cell receptor beta chains reported below all come from one sample, sequenced in a study of technical replicates of blood from a handful of donors. Using immunoSEQ multiplex PCR, the repertoire was profiled, and TCRdb retains in-frame clones only, with some absent. Of around 70,000 clones listed, 95% are singletons. The sequenced sample was T cells isolated from PBMCs. The receptors originated from a human donor in good health.

This chain uses TRBV4-1 with TRBJ2-7; D gene ambiguous. The CDR3 extends over 17 amino acids. Germline V gives CDR1 MGHRA, CDR2 YSYEKL. Deletions cut 0 bases from V and 0 bases from J, with 15 bases between. CDR3 residues: CASSQEGLVSSSYEQYF. The CDR3, as DNA: TGCGCCAGCAGCCAAGAAGGTCTAGTATCCAGCTCCTACGAGCAGTACTTC.

This chain uses TRBV2 with TRBJ1-5; possible D gene TRBD1, 5 bases. The CDR3 runs to 13 residues. V was shortened by 4 bases and J by 8 bases, with 12 bases between the two germline ends. Germline values: CDR1 SNHLY, CDR2 FYNNEI. The CDR3 nucleotides are TGTGCCAGCAGTGTGGAGGGGCCCAAGCCCCAGCATTTT. Translated, it gives CASSVEGPKPQHF.

The chain joins TRBV7-2 to TRBJ1-2; 9 bases map to TRBD1. J lost 6 bases, V lost 6 bases, and 11 bases had no gene match. The CDR3 contains 15 residues. Germline V lookup: CDR1 SGHTA, CDR2 FQGNSA. CDR3 coding DNA: TGTGCCAGCAGTTCAGCGCGGGACAGGGATCATGGCTACACCTTC. This sequence encodes CASSSARDRDHGYTF.

This clone appeared a single time. The rearrangement links TRBV9 to TRBJ1-4; D might be TRBD1 (6 bases). V dropped 0 bases and J dropped 8 bases, with 14 bases sitting between them. This CDR3 is built from 15 residues. The V gene's germline CDR1 is SGDLS and CDR2 YYNGEE. As DNA, the CDR3 is TGTGCCAGCAGCGTAGAGGGGGTCGTAGGGGAAAAACTGTTTTTT. This encodes CASSVEGVVGEKLFF.

V is TRBV6-1 and J is TRBJ2-7; D is unclear. Germline V gives CDR1 MNHNS, CDR2 SASEGT. This CDR3 contains 14 residues. The V and J ends lost 7 bases and 0 bases respectively, with 13 bases between them. DNA for the CDR3: TGTGCCAGCAAGTTCGAGCCCCCCTCCTACGAGCAGTACTTC. It specifies CASKFEPPSYEQYF.

The chain links TRBV4-1 to TRBJ2-7, with D possibly being TRBD2 (5 bases). The germline V gene encodes CDR1 MGHRA and CDR2 YSYEKL. CDR3 length: 17 residues. V dropped 1 base and J dropped 5 bases, with 21 bases sitting between them. The CDR3 loop is CASSQALRGPLDDEQYF. DNA for the CDR3: TGCGCCAGCAGCCAAGCCCTTCGGGGTCCGCTAGACGACGAGCAGTACTTC.

In this sample, this clone turned up once. The V and J genes are TRBV11-3 and TRBJ1-2; D unclear. From germline, CDR1 is SGHNT and CDR2 YENEEA. V shed 0 bases and J shed 7 bases, with 12 bases lying between them. The CDR3 spans 14 residues. CDR3 sequence reads: CASSLDERSSGYTF. CDR3 in DNA: TGTGCCAGCAGCTTAGATGAGAGGTCAAGTGGCTACACCTTC.

The chain has TRBV5-8 and TRBJ1-4; D is unresolved. The germline V and J ends were trimmed by 3 bases and 0 bases, with 12 bases remaining between them. Germline assignment: CDR1 SGHTS and CDR2 YDEGEE. CDR3 length: 16 amino acids. CDR3 nucleotides: TGTGCCAGCAGCTCGTTTAAAATCTCAACTAATGAAAAACTGTTTTTT. Translating gives CASSSFKISTNEKLFF.

The count of this clone is one. The chain couples TRBV19 to TRBJ2-7, with 8 bases lining up with TRBD1. Germline V CDR1 and CDR2: LNHDA, SQIVND (reference sequence). The CDR3 extends over 14 amino acids. V lost 7 bases, J lost 2 bases, and 7 bases stayed unmatched. The CDR3 region is CASTKTGEAYEQYF. The CDR3 DNA follows: TGTGCCAGTACTAAGACAGGGGAGGCCTACGAGCAGTACTTC.